These T cell receptor beta chains were read from a single sample in a study of cytotoxic CD8 clonotypes in ibrutinib-treated CLL. Produced via immunoSEQ multiplex PCR; TCRdb's table is partial and in-frame only. The sample lists around 30,000 clones; roughly 59% were seen once. The material sequenced was PBMCs, taken before ibrutinib treatment. All receptors derive from a human donor with chronic lymphocytic leukemia. CDR3s include the opening cysteine and the closing phenylalanine or tryptophan. The order of the fields is J gene, V gene, D gene, clone size, CDR3 protein, CDR3 DNA. D genes are given only for firm matches. Clone size is given for some rows only: seen once, a few or many times, or a class if the clone is expanded.

TRBJ1-1 | TRBV2 | . | few | CASRRAGKGGEAFF | TGTGCCAGCAGGCGAGCCGGGAAAGGAGGTGAAGCTTTCTTT
TRBJ1-1 | TRBV5-1 | . | few | CASSLWVNTEAFF | TGCGCCAGCAGCTTGTGGGTTAACACTGAAGCTTTCTTT
TRBJ2-7 | TRBV7-2 | . | . | CASSKRGGTANSYEQYF | TGTGCCAGCAGCAAAAGAGGAGGGACAGCAAACTCCTACGAGCAGTACTTC
TRBJ1-1 | TRBV7-8 | TRBD1 | . | CASRFGTAGSGTEAFF | TGTGCCAGCAGGTTCGGGACAGCTGGGTCGGGAACTGAAGCTTTCTTT
TRBJ2-2 | TRBV4-2 | . | . | CASSQAGYGTTGELFF | TGTGCCAGCAGCCAAGCGGGGTACGGGACCACCGGGGAGCTGTTTTTT
TRBJ2-1 | TRBV5-1 | TRBD2 | . | CASSGSSGRAYNEQFF | TGCGCCAGCAGCGGATCTAGCGGGAGGGCCTACAATGAGCAGTTCTTC
TRBJ2-1 | TRBV13 | TRBD2 | . | CASSLLAGGNSYNEQFF | TGTGCCAGCAGCTTACTAGCGGGAGGAAACTCCTACAATGAGCAGTTCTTC
TRBJ2-7 | TRBV7-3 | . | few | CASSLGFSYEQYF | TGTGCCAGCAGCTTAGGATTTTCCTACGAGCAGTACTTC
TRBJ2-5 | TRBV18 | . | few | CASSPHLRETQYF | TGTGCCAGCTCACCACACCTCAGGGAGACCCAGTACTTC
TRBJ1-2 | TRBV7-2 | . | few | CASSTQPGLPLGGYTF | TGTGCCAGCAGCACCCAACCGGGACTCCCGTTAGGTGGCTACACCTTC
TRBJ2-3 | TRBV11-3 | TRBD2 | . | CASSLGAGLSTDTQYF | TGTGCCAGCAGCTTAGGAGCGGGACTAAGCACAGATACGCAGTATTTT
TRBJ2-5 | TRBV5-1 | . | . | CASSLVGGKGSETQYF | TGCGCCAGCAGCTTGGTGGGCGGGAAAGGATCAGAGACCCAGTACTTC
TRBJ1-6 | TRBV4-2 | TRBD1 | once | CASSQPSYRGGTPLHF | TGTGCCAGCAGCCAACCTTCTTACAGGGGTGGGACACCCCTCCACTTT
TRBJ1-2 | TRBV19 | . | . | CASRLTDTRFSGGYTF | TGTGCCAGTAGGTTAACGGACACCCGGTTTTCGGGAGGCTACACCTTC
TRBJ1-4 | TRBV19 | . | . | CASSPGGGYEKLFF | TGTGCCAGTAGTCCTGGTGGGGGTTATGAAAAACTGTTTTTT
TRBJ1-1 | TRBV27 | TRBD1 | few | CASSANRGRNTEAFF | TGTGCCAGCAGTGCGAACAGGGGGCGGAACACTGAAGCTTTCTTT
TRBJ2-5 | TRBV19 | TRBD1 | . | CASRATGPYGETQYF | TGTGCCAGTAGGGCGACAGGGCCCTACGGAGAGACCCAGTACTTC
TRBJ1-5 | TRBV15 | . | . | CATSGGVGNQPQHF | TGTGCCACCAGCGGGGGTGTCGGCAATCAGCCCCAGCATTTT
TRBJ2-2 | TRBV19 | . | . | CASSITANTGELFF | TGTGCCAGTAGTATCACCGCGAACACCGGGGAGCTGTTTTTT
TRBJ1-2 | TRBV6-1 | . | . | CASSEGRTFYGYTF | TGTGCCAGCAGTGAGGGCCGGACATTCTATGGCTACACCTTC
TRBJ1-2 | TRBV4-3 | . | few | CASSQDRGRFTF | TGCGCCAGCAGCCAAGATCGGGGCAGATTCACCTTC
TRBJ2-7 | TRBV9 | TRBD2 | . | CASSSSGEGYEQYF | TGTGCCAGCAGCTCTAGCGGGGAAGGCTACGAGCAGTACTTC